The clone carrying this T cell receptor (beta chain) was counted a few times. The antigen remains unidentified. This sample is part of a study of vaccination and CD4 T cells after COVID-19. Study as a whole: The cells were exposed to overlapping spike peptides originating from SARS-CoV-2, HCoV-NL63, HCoV-OC43 and HCoV-229E for stimulation.

An Oncomine TCR Beta short-read assay was used to sequence the DNA from cultured CD4+ T cells. A single record per CDR3 protein comes from TCRdb applying MiXCR to the PCR reads. The profile covers around 19,000 distinct CDR3 sequences, with 45% to 60% appearing a single time and roughly 6% taken by the ten largest. Losses at the gene ends were 6 bases for V and 4 bases for J; bases not matched to a gene: 4. The CDR3 runs 13 residues. As for treatment: 10-day PBMC culture with coronavirus spike peptide pools or control peptides (ViraFEST assay). The receptor was isolated from a human donor who had recovered from COVID-19. Sequencing was carried out using CD4+ T cells from blood, cultured in vitro. V and J are TRBV12-3 or TRBV12-4 and TRBJ1-2; 8 bases are shared with TRBD1. The CDR3 is CASRGQGAYGYTF. For the CDR3, the DNA is TGTGCCAGCAGAGGACAGGGTGCCTATGGCTACACCTTC.